Here is one TCR beta chain with its context. Data came from immunoSEQ multiplex PCR; TCRdb stores just in-frame clones and leaves some out. Of 40,000 to 45,000 clones in the sample, 85% to 95% were seen once. The data derive from a study of blood T cell repertoires in COVID-19. The wider study: Sites in the United States, Italy and Spain provided acute and convalescent COVID-19 samples. PBMCs, B-cell-depleted T cells, or T cells were the source of the cDNA or gDNA that made up the material.

CDR1 is LGHNA, CDR2 YNFKEQ, per germline. V gave up 0 bases and J gave up 2 bases, with 14 bases separating them. CDR3 length: 17 residues. The V call is TRBV4-2, the J call TRBJ1-3, with D perhaps matching TRBD1 (6 bases). Sequencing was done on a sample of peripheral blood. This TCR came from a human donor in a cohort sampled during active COVID-19. The CDR3 is CASSQDLGRGTGNTIYF. For the CDR3, the DNA is TGTGCCAGCAGCCAAGATCTGGGCAGGGGTACTGGAAACACCATATATTTT.